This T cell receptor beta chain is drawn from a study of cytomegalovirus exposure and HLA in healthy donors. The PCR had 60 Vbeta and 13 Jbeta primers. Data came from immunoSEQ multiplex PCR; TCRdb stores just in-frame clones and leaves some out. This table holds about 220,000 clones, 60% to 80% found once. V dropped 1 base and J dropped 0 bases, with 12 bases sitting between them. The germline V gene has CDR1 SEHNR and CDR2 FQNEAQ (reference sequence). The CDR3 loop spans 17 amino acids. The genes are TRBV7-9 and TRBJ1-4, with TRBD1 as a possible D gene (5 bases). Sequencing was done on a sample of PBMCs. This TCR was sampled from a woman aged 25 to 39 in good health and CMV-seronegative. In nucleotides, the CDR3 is TGTGCCAGCAGCTTAGGGCGGGGGACCTCAACTAATGAAAAACTGTTTTTT. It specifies CASSLGRGTSTNEKLFF.